Listed below are T cell receptor beta chains from one sample, sequenced in a study of blood T cells in healthy people across ages. TCRdb fed the 5' RACE reads into MiXCR, producing one record per CDR3 protein. This table holds approximately 730,000 distinct CDR3 sequences, approximately 39% found once. Material for sequencing was blood. These receptors all stem from a woman aged 60-75 years in good health. CDR3s leave out the opening cysteine and the closing phenylalanine or tryptophan. The D gene is left open where the match is weak.

v_gene	j_gene	d_gene	CDR3aa
TRBV5-1	TRBJ2-1	TRBD2	ASRFSGSSYNEQF
TRBV6-2/TRBV6-3	TRBJ2-3	NA	ASLRGRGSTDTRY
TRBV27	TRBJ2-5	NA	ASRLPGQETQY
TRBV9	TRBJ1-5	NA	ASSVLFGRTGVDSSQPQH
TRBV10-3	TRBJ2-1	TRBD2	AITGGTSGSNEQF
TRBV5-1	TRBJ2-1	NA	ASESEGMSYNEQF
TRBV6-1	TRBJ2-5	NA	ASSERAGQETQY
TRBV5-1	TRBJ2-1	NA	ASSLDSPFNEQF
TRBV5-1	TRBJ1-2	NA	ASTGTYGYT
TRBV4-2	TRBJ2-3	NA	ASSQFSDSTDTQY
TRBV7-8	TRBJ2-1	TRBD1	ASSLRIGDRGNEQF
TRBV10-1	TRBJ2-7	NA	ASSESTGQRY
TRBV2	TRBJ1-4	NA	ASTGVTNEKLF
TRBV7-7	TRBJ2-1	NA	ASSFWTESSYNEQF
TRBV9	TRBJ2-1	TRBD1	ASSVLDRPGYEQF
TRBV4-2	TRBJ2-6	NA	ASSPSQGSGANVLT
TRBV4-2	TRBJ2-3	NA	ASSQEERASFTDTQY